Listed below are T cell receptor beta chains from one sample, sequenced in a study of control samples from healthy donors and cancer patients. Generated by immunoSEQ multiplex PCR, the TCRdb table keeps only in-frame clones and is missing some. The sample includes roughly 90,000 clones, approximately 95% of them seen just once. Sequencing was carried out using blood. Receptors were obtained from a woman younger than 45 in good health. Each CDR3 is given with its conserved first and last residue. A D gene is named only where the DNA matches it firmly. Clone sizes are given selectively: once, few, many, or a class where the clone is expanded.

j_gene: TRBJ2-1; d_gene: NA; abundance: NA; v_gene: TRBV6-1; CDR3aa: CASSEGRLEQFF; CDR3nt: TGTGCCAGCAGTGAAGGACGCCTGGAGCAGTTCTTC
j_gene: TRBJ1-2; d_gene: NA; abundance: NA; v_gene: TRBV5-4; CDR3aa: CASSLAGPSGYTF; CDR3nt: TGTGCCAGCAGCTTGGCGGGCCCCTCTGGCTACACCTTC
j_gene: TRBJ2-3; d_gene: TRBD1; abundance: few; v_gene: TRBV7-8; CDR3aa: CASSPLGQGYSDTQYF; CDR3nt: TGTGCCAGCAGCCCGCTGGGACAGGGGTATTCAGATACGCAGTATTTT
j_gene: TRBJ1-1; d_gene: NA; abundance: NA; v_gene: TRBV23-1; CDR3aa: CASSQSWVSSLVAFF; CDR3nt: TGCGCCAGCAGTCAATCTTGGGTCTCCAGTTTGGTAGCTTTCTTT
j_gene: TRBJ1-5; d_gene: NA; abundance: NA; v_gene: TRBV4-1; CDR3aa: CASSQGARENQPQHF; CDR3nt: TGCGCCAGCAGCCAAGGAGCGAGGGAAAATCAGCCCCAGCATTTT
j_gene: TRBJ2-1; d_gene: NA; abundance: NA; v_gene: TRBV5-1; CDR3aa: CASSLGKRVSNEQFF; CDR3nt: TGCGCCAGCAGCTTGGGAAAGCGGGTGTCCAATGAGCAGTTCTTC
j_gene: TRBJ2-6; d_gene: NA; abundance: NA; v_gene: TRBV3-1/TRBV3-2; CDR3aa: CASSQAPKSSGANVLTF; CDR3nt: TGTGCCAGCAGCCAGGCGCCAAAGAGCTCTGGGGCCAACGTCCTGACTTTC
j_gene: TRBJ1-4; d_gene: TRBD1; abundance: NA; v_gene: TRBV5-1; CDR3aa: CASSLGTGGEKLFF; CDR3nt: TGCGCCAGCAGCTTGGGGACAGGGGGTGAAAAACTGTTTTTT
j_gene: TRBJ2-4; d_gene: TRBD2; abundance: NA; v_gene: TRBV5-1; CDR3aa: CASSSSGSYTFWTKNIQYF; CDR3nt: TGCGCCAGCAGCTCTAGCGGGAGCTATACCTTTTGGACCAAAAACATTCAGTACTTC
j_gene: TRBJ1-6; d_gene: NA; abundance: NA; v_gene: TRBV6-1; CDR3aa: CASSESSPLHF; CDR3nt: TGTGCCAGCAGTGAGAGTTCACCCCTCCACTTT
j_gene: TRBJ2-1; d_gene: TRBD2; abundance: NA; v_gene: TRBV9; CDR3aa: CASSVGTSFNEQFF; CDR3nt: TGTGCCAGCAGCGTCGGGACTAGCTTCAATGAGCAGTTCTTC
j_gene: TRBJ1-1; d_gene: NA; abundance: NA; v_gene: TRBV5-1; CDR3aa: CASSSYTEAFF; CDR3nt: TGCGCCAGCAGCTCCTACACTGAAGCTTTCTTT
j_gene: TRBJ2-3; d_gene: NA; abundance: NA; v_gene: TRBV2; CDR3aa: CASSEAPRVEDTQYF; CDR3nt: TGTGCCAGCAGTGAAGCCCCACGGGTGGAAGATACGCAGTATTTT
j_gene: TRBJ1-2; d_gene: NA; abundance: NA; v_gene: TRBV7-8; CDR3aa: CASSKDWGPDHF; CDR3nt: TGTGCCAGCAGTAAAGATTGGGGCCCCGACCACTTC
j_gene: TRBJ1-1; d_gene: TRBD1; abundance: NA; v_gene: TRBV30; CDR3aa: CAWSAGQGNTEAFF; CDR3nt: TGTGCCTGGAGTGCAGGACAGGGGAACACTGAAGCTTTCTTT
j_gene: TRBJ1-4; d_gene: NA; abundance: NA; v_gene: TRBV6-5; CDR3aa: CASSYSGPGLNEKLFF; CDR3nt: TGTGCCAGCAGTTACTCTGGACCGGGGCTTAATGAAAAACTGTTTTTT
j_gene: TRBJ2-1; d_gene: TRBD2; abundance: NA; v_gene: TRBV14; CDR3aa: CASSRRTSRGGNEQFF; CDR3nt: TGTGCCAGCAGCCGAAGGACTAGCAGAGGCGGCAATGAGCAGTTCTTC